The entry below describes one T cell receptor (beta chain). Its antigen is currently unknown. Germline V CDR1 and CDR2: MGHRA, YSYEKL. CDR3 size: 17 residues. The V gene lost 0 bases and the J gene lost 0 bases, with 11 bases spanning the gap. This entry belongs to a study of post-analysis software for immune sequencing data. Built from TCR beta cDNA, the libraries had unique molecular identifiers in them. T cells numbering 1 to 10 million gave rise to roughly 0.5 million cDNA molecules. TCRdb redid the calling of the PCR reads with MiXCR, one entry per CDR3 protein. The data contain about 460,000 distinct CDR3 sequences, approximately 46% of them singletons. Findings and limits, study-wide: Patients used roughly five TRBV segments, including TRBV5-6, TRBV5-1 and TRBV20-1, more often than controls. Multiple sclerosis patients showed significantly lower normalized Chao1 diversity than controls did.

The TCR originated in a girl aged 10 to 17 with multiple sclerosis. Sequencing was done on a sample of blood. J is TRBJ1-4 and V is TRBV4-1, with unresolved D. CDR3 sequence: CASSQEQDGATNEKLFF. CDR3 DNA: TGCGCCAGCAGCCAAGAGCAGGACGGAGCAACTAATGAAAAACTGTTTTTT.